This T cell receptor beta chain emerged from a study of beta chain features in type 1 diabetes. The CDR3 has 15 residues. CDR1 is SGHAT and CDR2 is FQNNGV in the germline V gene. The ends were cut back, 1 base at V and 5 bases at J, with 14 bases in the middle. Sorting produced populations that all topped 98% purity. Expressed TCRB transcripts were sequenced after all isolated RNA was converted to cDNA. Here immunoSEQ multiplex PCR was the method, and the copy in TCRdb shows in-frame clones only, minus some. This table holds about 230,000 clones, over 9.5% found once. The receptor was isolated from a woman aged 18-29 years in good health. The chain joins TRBV11-2 to TRBJ2-5; D may be TRBD2 (5 bases). Sequencing was done on a sample of naive CD4+ T cells from blood. The CDR3 DNA follows: TGTGCCAGCAGCTTAGTGGTGAGGGTATGGGAGACCCAGTACTTC. It specifies CASSLVVRVWETQYF.